The clone carrying this T cell receptor beta chain was counted once. This sample stems from a study of blood T cell repertoires in COVID-19. The V end lost 8 bases, the J end lost 9 bases, and 17 bases lay between the germline ends. Germline V lookup: CDR1 LGHDT, CDR2 YNNKEL (reference sequence). CDR3 length: 13 residues. Clones were read by immunoSEQ multiplex PCR, and TCRdb kept only the in-frame ones, dropping some. The sample yields some 83,000 clones, 80% to 85% seen once. This TCR was recovered from a man aged 50-59 years with acute or convalescent COVID-19. Sequenced: peripheral blood. The rearrangement links TRBV3-1 (or the pseudogene TRBV3-2) to TRBJ2-1, with D possibly matching TRBD2 (5 bases). The DNA of the CDR3 is TGTGCCAGCGGGAGCCCCGGCTTTAGTGAGCAGTTCTTC. Translating gives CASGSPGFSEQFF.